The source of this T cell receptor beta chain is a study of blood T cell repertoires in COVID-19. Study-level background: Acute and convalescent COVID-19 specimens originated in the United States, Italy and Spain. The analysed material was cDNA or gDNA that came from T cells, B-cell-depleted T cells, or PBMCs.

Those enrolled in Seattle joined during active infection and were followed longitudinally afterward. Germline V lookup: CDR1 GTSNPN, CDR2 SVGIG (reference sequence). V shed 5 bases, J shed 5 bases, and the junction held 11 bases outside the gene matches. This CDR3 comprises 14 residues. In the source study's methods: Using reference gene primer amplification, nucleated cell counts were estimated. Here immunoSEQ multiplex PCR was the method, and the copy in TCRdb shows in-frame clones only, minus some. That table furnishes V, J and clone size, whereas the DNA furnished D and trimming. This table holds 200,000 to 250,000 clones, more than 75% found once.

Sequences were obtained from peripheral blood. The TCR sequence derives from a woman of 80 years or more with COVID-19, enrolled during active disease. This rearrangement joins TRBV30 to TRBJ1-1, with 7 bases matching TRBD1. The CDR3 nucleotides read TGTGCCTGGGGGAGGGGGCTGGGTGAGACTGAAGCTTTCTTT. As protein: CAWGRGLGETEAFF.